This T cell receptor beta chain appears in the sequencing data of a study of blood T cell repertoires in COVID-19. Generated by immunoSEQ multiplex PCR, the TCRdb table keeps only in-frame clones and is missing some. This table has 60,000 to 75,000 clones, about 90% appearing once. This clone turned up a few times. V lost 7 bases to trimming and J lost 3 bases; unmatched junction nucleotides: 10. The CDR3 covers 14 residues. The germline V gene encodes CDR1 SGHRS and CDR2 YFSETQ. The V gene is TRBV5-1, the J gene TRBJ2-7; 7 nucleotides line up with TRBD2. The receptor's source is a woman between 45 and 60 years old with COVID-19, enrolled during active disease. The specimen sequenced was peripheral blood. This chain's CDR3 is CASGLRSGGYEQYF. CDR3 coding DNA: TGCGCCAGCGGCCTTCGGTCGGGGGGCTACGAGCAGTACTTC.